The 21 T cell receptor beta chains reported below all come from one sample, sequenced in a study of post-analysis software for immune sequencing data. Study-level points and caveats: Roughly five TRBV segments, including TRBV5-6, TRBV5-1 and TRBV20-1, were more frequent in patients than controls.

These receptors have no known antigen. Unique molecular identifiers had been added to the TCR beta cDNA libraries. TCRdb processed the PCR reads anew with MiXCR; each CDR3 protein has one entry. The sample consists of a few hundred thousand distinct CDR3 sequences, 30% to 45% of them appearing once. The sequenced material came from blood. These receptors came from a girl under 18 with multiple sclerosis.

There are a few counts of this clonotype. This sequence joins TRBV6-2 or TRBV6-3 and TRBJ2-1, with 9 bases fitting TRBD2. CDR1 and CDR2 (germline): MNHEY, SVGEGT. The CDR3 is 15 amino acids. The V and J ends lost 6 bases and 4 bases, in that order; junction bases with no gene match: 7. The CDR3 coding sequence is TGTGCCAGCAGCCTTTTAGCGGGGGCTTACAATGAGCAGTTCTTC. Amino acid sequence: CASSLLAGAYNEQFF.

The V and J genes are TRBV6-5 and TRBJ2-7; no clear D. Per germline, CDR1 MNHEY and CDR2 SVGAGI. Trimming stripped 5 bases from V and 4 bases from J, with 12 bases between. CDR3 length equals 13 residues. This CDR3 reads CASSTQGRYEQYF. The CDR3 region has the DNA TGTGCCAGCAGTACCCAAGGCCGTTACGAGCAGTACTTC.

Notes on this clonotype: This sequence may be a read error, since a much larger clone differs from it by one base. The gene calls are TRBV20-1 and TRBJ2-1, with TRBD2 matching 12 bases. Germline V gives CDR1 DFQATT, CDR2 SNEGSKA (reference sequence). The V segment lost 5 bases and the J segment 4 bases; nucleotides outside the gene matches: 6. The length of the CDR3 is 15 residues. The CDR3 is CSAPALAGGYNEQFF. CDR3 nucleotides: TGCAGTGCTCCAGCCCTAGCGGGAGGGTACAATGAGCAGTTCTTC.

In its sample, this clonotype was seen many times. The chain couples TRBV6-4 to TRBJ1-1; TRBD1 might be the D (6 bases). Per the germline V gene, CDR1 is MRHNA and CDR2 is SNTAGT. This CDR3 has 13 amino acids. Trimming took off 2 bases at V and 4 bases at J, with 8 bases between the two ends. CDR3 bases: TGTGCCAGCAGTGACGGCAGGGGCACTGAAGCTTTCTTT. Translated: CASSDGRGTEAFF.

In this sample, this clonotype turned up many times. J is TRBJ2-6 and V is TRBV15; D is unresolved. This CDR3 is 18 amino acids long. Trimming removed 0 bases at V and 4 bases at J, with 16 bases between. CDR1 is LNHNV, CDR2 YYDKDF, per germline (reference sequence). The CDR3 nucleotides read TGTGCCACCAGCAGAGATCGGCATTTGGGTTCAGGGGCCAACGTCCTGACTTTC. Its translation is CATSRDRHLGSGANVLTF.

This clonotype showed up many times. This chain connects TRBV7-9 to TRBJ2-3; D might be TRBD2 (6 bases). In germline, CDR1 is SEHNR, CDR2 FQNEAQ (reference sequence). V gave up 3 bases and J gave up 5 bases, with 15 bases separating them. The CDR3 sequence is 15 residues long. CDR3 residues: CASSFRGLEGDTQYF. The CDR3 nucleotides are TGTGCCAGCAGCTTTCGGGGACTTGAGGGAGATACGCAGTATTTT.

The J gene is TRBJ1-5, the V gene TRBV9; no firm D call. Between the trimmed V and J ends, which lost 3 bases and 7 bases, there was a span of 11 bases. Germline CDR1 and CDR2: SGDLS and YYNGEE. This CDR3 has 13 amino acids. The DNA of the CDR3 is TGTGCCAGCAGCGCCTGGGGTCAGCAGCCCCAGCATTTT. It encodes CASSAWGQQPQHF.

This clonotype was detected many times. The CDR3 DNA reads as TGCGCCAGCAGCCCTTCGCCGGGACAGGGGACGAGTTCACCCCTCCACTTT. Protein product: CASSPSPGQGTSSPLHF. The V gene is TRBV5-1, the J gene TRBJ1-6, with 10 positions matching TRBD1. J gave up 9 bases and V 4 bases, and 13 bases lay outside the gene matches. Germline-derived CDR1 and CDR2 are SGHRS and YFSETQ. The CDR3 is 17 residues long.

Remarks on this clonotype: This may stem from a read error, because a much larger clone lies one nucleotide away. This rearrangement joins TRBV4-2 to TRBJ2-3; D is uncertain. Germline V gene data show CDR1 as LGHNA and CDR2 as YNFKEQ. The CDR3 is made up of 14 amino acids. CDR3 in DNA: TGTGCCAGCAGCCAAGACAGGCGCAAAGATACGAAGTATTTT. Translation gives CASSQDRRKDTKYF.

The chain has TRBV12-3 or TRBV12-4 and TRBJ2-3; maybe TRBD2 (5 bases). CDR3 size: 13 residues. V was clipped by 7 bases and J by 1 base, with 9 bases between them. CDR3 in DNA: TGTGCCAGCACACTCGGGGGCACAGATACGCAGTATTTT. As protein: CASTLGGTDTQYF.

The chain links TRBV25-1 to TRBJ2-1; 8 positions match TRBD2. The J call may be incorrect, as the DNA end agrees better with TRBJ2-7. This CDR3 spans 17 amino acids. CDR1 MGHDK and CDR2 SYGVNS come from the germline V gene. The CDR3 nucleotides read TGTGCCAGCAGCGAACCTGGACTAGCCGAGGCCTACAATGAGCAGTACTTC. Translating gives CASSEPGLAEAYNEQYF.

There are many counts of this clonotype. The chain links TRBV7-2 to TRBJ2-1, with 10 bases aligning to TRBD2. The germline gives CDR1 SGHTA, CDR2 FQGNSA. The CDR3 consists of 16 residues. With 4 bases clipped from V and 5 bases from J, the junction kept 8 bases outside the gene matches. The CDR3 region has the DNA TGTGCCAGCAGCTCGCAGCGGGGGGGCCGGGACAATGAGCAGTTCTTC. Its translation is CASSSQRGGRDNEQFF.

About this clonotype itself: The junction does not match germline at one end; this may be a read error. The chain employs TRBV29-1 and TRBJ2-2, with D possibly TRBD1 on 5 matching bases. Germline-derived CDR1 and CDR2 are SQVTM and ANQGSEA. CDR3 size: 14 residues. The CDR3 loop reads CGVPGIANTGELFF. The CDR3 DNA is TGCGGCGTCCCAGGGATCGCGAACACCGGGGAGCTGTTTTTT.

This clonotype appeared many times. The chain recombines TRBV28 with TRBJ2-3; maybe TRBD1 (6 bases). The CDR3 has 14 residues. Germline lookup yields CDR1 MDHEN and CDR2 SYDVKM. The V end lost 3 bases, the J end lost 1 base, and 8 bases lay between the germline ends. The chain's CDR3 is CASSFAGGTDTQYF. In nucleotides, the CDR3 is TGTGCCAGCAGTTTCGCAGGGGGCACAGATACGCAGTATTTT. Looking up the rest from reference TRBV28 and TRBJ2-3 gives the full variable domain: DVKVTQSSRYLVKRTGEKVFLECVQDMDHENMFWYRQDPGLGLRLIYFSYDVKMKEKGDIPEGYSVSREKKERFSLILESASTNQTSMYLCASSFAGGTDTQYFGPGTRLTVL.

This clonotype came up many times. The J gene is TRBJ2-3, the V gene TRBV11-2; 12 bases align to TRBD2. V dropped 5 bases and J dropped 5; count of bases not matched to a gene: 2. The CDR3 has 14 amino acids. Germline-derived CDR1 and CDR2 are SGHAT and FQNNGV. CDR3 DNA sequence: TGTGCCAGCAGCCGACTAGCGGGAGTAGATACGCAGTATTTT. Translated, it gives CASSRLAGVDTQYF.

Worth noting for this clonotype: This may arise from a read error, as a much more abundant clone is one base away. The rearrangement links TRBV5-1 to TRBJ2-5, with TRBD2 matching 8 bases. Germline V gene lookup returns CDR1 SGHRS and CDR2 YFSETQ. This CDR3 contains 14 residues. The CDR3 DNA reads TGCACCAGCAGCTCCACTAGCGGCCAAGAGACCCAGTACTTC. It specifies CTSSSTSGQETQYF.

Concerning this clonotype: A much larger clone sits a single nucleotide away, making a read error possible. The V and J genes are TRBV5-1 and TRBJ1-6, with 7 positions matching TRBD1. The germline CDR1 and CDR2 sequences are SGHRS and YFSETQ. The CDR3 spans 17 residues. CDR3 coding DNA: TGCGCCAGCAGCTTAGACCCGGACAGGAGCTATAATCCACCCCTCCACTTT. It yields the protein CASSLDPDRSYNPPLHF. Full variable domain (outside the CDR3, taken from reference TRBV5-1 and TRBJ1-6): KAGVTQTPRYLIKTRGQQVTLSCSPISGHRSVSWYQQTPGQGLQFLFEYFSETQRNKGNFPGRFSGRQFSNSRSEMNVSTLELGDSALYLCASSLDPDRSYNPPLHFGNGTRLTVT.

This clonotype was seen at least ten times. The rearrangement links TRBV7-8 to TRBJ2-4; D is unresolved. There are 16 residues in the CDR3. Per the germline V gene, CDR1 is SGHVS and CDR2 is FQNEAQ. V dropped 5 bases and J dropped 0 bases, with 14 bases sitting between them. The CDR3 reads CASSPIDPLAKNIQYF. In DNA form, the CDR3 reads TGTGCCAGCAGCCCTATTGACCCTCTAGCCAAAAACATTCAGTACTTC.

This chain joins TRBV7-9 and TRBJ1-3, with D tentatively TRBD1 (5 bases). The germline V gene encodes CDR1 SEHNR and CDR2 FQNEAQ (reference sequence). CDR3 length equals 17 residues. Trimming took 7 bases from V and 0 from J, leaving 19 bases between them. The CDR3, as DNA: TGTGCCAGCATCAAGAAAGGGGAAGGATTCTCTGGAAACACCATATATTTT. Its protein is CASIKKGEGFSGNTIYF. Based on the CDR3 plus reference TRBV7-9 and TRBJ1-3, the full variable domain is DTGVSQNPRHKITKRGQNVTFRCDPISEHNRLYWYRQTLGQGPEFLTYFQNEAQLEKSRLLSDRFSAERPKGSFSTLEIQRTEQGDSAMYLCASIKKGEGFSGNTIYFGEGSWLTVV.

This chain joins TRBV7-3 and TRBJ2-4; D perhaps matches TRBD2 (5 bases). The DNA end is more similar to TRBJ2-7, so the J call may be wrong. Germline V gene lookup returns CDR1 SGHTA and CDR2 FQGTGA. The CDR3 has 13 amino acids. This CDR3 is CASSLTASSEQYF. The DNA of the CDR3 is TGTGCCAGCAGCTTAACGGCTAGCAGCGAGCAGTACTTC.

This clonotype was detected many times. J is TRBJ2-3 and V is TRBV5-4, with 14 bases that match TRBD2. This CDR3 spans 16 amino acids. CDR1 and CDR2 from the germline V gene are SGHNT and YYREEE (reference sequence). Trimming took 3 bases from V and 5 from J; bases not matched to a gene: 5. CDR3 sequence (DNA): TGTGCCAGCAGCTCGGGACTAGCGGGAGCCGGAGATACGCAGTATTTT. The encoded protein is CASSSGLAGAGDTQYF.